The next 5 T cell receptor beta chains were all read from a single sample in a study of post-analysis software for immune sequencing data. Study-level points and caveats: Five TRBV segments, including TRBV5-6, TRBV5-1 and TRBV20-1, were more frequent in patients than controls.

Included in the TCR beta cDNA libraries were unique molecular identifiers. One entry per CDR3 protein, called by TCRdb with MiXCR from the PCR reads. The top ten hold around an eighth of the sample, which has 380,000 or so distinct CDR3 sequences, 30% to 45% seen once. Their cognate antigens are unknown. The sequenced sample consisted of blood. The receptors here all came from a girl between 10 and 17 years old with multiple sclerosis.

The chain couples TRBV10-2 to TRBJ1-1; 9 nucleotides line up with TRBD1. V shed 6 bases, J shed 8 bases, and the junction held 4 bases outside the gene matches. CDR3 length: 12 amino acids. The germline V gene encodes CDR1 WSHSY and CDR2 SAAADI. CDR3 sequence (DNA): TGCGCCAGCAGAACCGGGACAGGGGAAGCTTTCTTT. Its protein product is CASRTGTGEAFF.

J is TRBJ2-7 and V is TRBV6-5; perhaps TRBD2 as D (5 bases). The CDR3 sequence is 14 residues long. The V and J ends lost 2 bases and 6 bases respectively, with 14 bases between them. Germline V gene sequence: CDR1 MNHEY, CDR2 SVGAGI. CDR3 region: CASSYVWLAGEQYF. CDR3 sequence (DNA): TGTGCCAGCAGTTACGTCTGGCTAGCAGGCGAGCAGTACTTC.

This clonotype has more than one count but fewer than ten. This chain connects TRBV5-1 to TRBJ2-1, with D unclear. Germline loops: CDR1 SGHRS, CDR2 YFSETQ. The CDR3 loop spans 13 amino acids. Trimming stripped 4 bases from V and 10 bases from J, with 15 bases between. This chain's CDR3 is CASSAIRKEEQFF. The CDR3 bases are TGCGCCAGCAGCGCTATACGAAAGGAGGAGCAGTTCTTC. Based on the CDR3 plus reference TRBV5-1 and TRBJ2-1, the full variable domain is KAGVTQTPRYLIKTRGQQVTLSCSPISGHRSVSWYQQTPGQGLQFLFEYFSETQRNKGNFPGRFSGRQFSNSRSEMNVSTLELGDSALYLCASSAIRKEEQFFGPGTRLTVL.

This clonotype was seen only a few times. The chain has TRBV15 and TRBJ2-3; TRBD2 matches 13 bases. This CDR3 contains 16 residues. The V segment lost 3 bases and the J segment 2 bases; nucleotides outside the gene matches: 2. The germline V gene has CDR1 LNHNV and CDR2 YYDKDF (reference sequence). The CDR3 DNA reads TGTGCCACCAGCAGGGGACTAGCGGGGAACACAGATACGCAGTATTTT. Protein product: CATSRGLAGNTDTQYF. Drawing the rest from reference TRBV15 and TRBJ2-3, the complete variable domain is DAMVIQNPRYQVTQFGKPVTLSCSQTLNHNVMYWYQQKSSQAPKLLFHYYDKDFNNEADTPDNFQSRRPNTSFCFLDIRSPGLGDTAMYLCATSRGLAGNTDTQYFGPGTRLTVL.

The rearrangement uses TRBV16 and TRBJ2-3; D is unresolved. In germline, CDR1 is KGHSY, CDR2 FQNENV. The CDR3 consists of 13 residues. Trimming pared 3 bases from V and 3 bases from J, leaving 7 bases between. The CDR3 protein is CASSQRTTDTQYF. Written as DNA, the CDR3 is TGTGCCAGCAGCCAGCGGACGACAGATACGCAGTATTTT.